This entry lists 3 T cell receptor beta chains sequenced from one sample in a study of human T cells and chemical hapten exposure. The time point was: pre-sensitization, week 0. Treatment in this sample: therapeutic diphenylcyclopropenone sensitization with weekly scalp DPC. A single record per CDR3 protein comes from TCRdb applying MiXCR to the RACE reads. Here the sample spans 150,000 to 200,000 distinct CDR3 sequences, about 31% being singletons. Here the sequenced sample was whole blood, taken in connection with sensitization to the hapten diphenylcyclopropenone (DPC). The receptors originated from a woman in her twenties or thirties with alopecia areata. Some clones in this sample may be carry-over from other donors' samples.

This clonotype was observed many times. This chain connects TRBV6-4 to TRBJ2-3, with TRBD2 identical over 11 bases. Germline lookup yields CDR1 MRHNA and CDR2 SNTAGT. CDR3 length equals 14 residues. Trimming removed 5 bases from V and 3 bases from J; junction bases left unmatched: 1. The CDR3 nucleotides are TGTGCCAGCAGTCGACTAGCGGGGACAGATACGCAGTATTTT. It translates to CASSRLAGTDTQYF.

This clonotype occurred a few times. The chain joins TRBV28 to TRBJ1-4; 7 bases match TRBD1. J was trimmed by 7 bases and V by 5 bases; bases with no gene match: 7. The CDR3 is 14 residues long. The V gene's germline CDR1 is MDHEN and CDR2 SYDVKM. The CDR3 here is CASSQGGKAEKLFF. In DNA form, the CDR3 reads TGTGCCAGCAGTCAAGGGGGCAAGGCTGAAAAACTGTTTTTT.

In this sample, this clonotype turned up a few times. The V and J genes are TRBV20-1 and TRBJ2-1; TRBD2 matches at 8 bases. Germline V CDR1 and CDR2: DFQATT, SNEGSKA (reference sequence). V was clipped by 2 bases and J by 2 bases; unmatched bases: 2. This CDR3 comprises 14 residues. The CDR3 sequence: CSARTSGTYNEQFF. The CDR3 DNA follows: TGCAGTGCTAGAACTAGCGGTACCTACAATGAGCAGTTCTTC.